This passage covers 6 T cell receptor beta chains from one sample sequenced in a study of identical twins (dated by TCRdb to about 2016). Library preparation used 5' RACE. Sequencing took place on an Illumina HiSeq 2000. TCRdb trimmed public reads at Q25 via fastp, called clones via MiXCR and kept in-frame beta chains. Each record represents a unique CDR3 protein, reported with the most common genes and DNA among its rows. The sample table shows about 340,000 distinct CDR3 sequences, and 10% to 15% are seen once. 7.2% of the sample lies in the top ten. Another study also made use of these data, one on yellow fever vaccine responses in identical twins.

Sequencing input: CD8+ T cells sorted from blood. These receptors were taken from a woman younger than 30 in good health.

V is TRBV10-2 and J is TRBJ2-5; 9 nucleotides align to TRBD2. This CDR3 has 14 residues. Germline loops: CDR1 WSHSY, CDR2 SAAADI. V lost 8 bases, J lost 4 bases, and 8 bases stayed unmatched. The CDR3 sequence is CASAAGGDIETQYF. The CDR3 DNA reads TGCGCCAGCGCGGCGGGAGGGGATATAGAGACCCAGTACTTC.

J is TRBJ2-2 and V is TRBV4-1; no clear D. V was clipped by 0 bases and J by 7 bases, with 9 bases between them. Germline-derived CDR1 and CDR2 are MGHRA and YSYEKL. The CDR3 sequence is 14 residues long. CDR3 coding DNA: TGCGCCAGCAGCCAAGAATTACGAGTCGGGGAGCTGTTTTTT. This gives the protein CASSQELRVGELFF.

This clonotype was detected a few times. The chain uses TRBV7-9 and TRBJ2-3, with no clear D. The V end was cut by 3 bases, the J end by 3 bases, with 10 bases between. The CDR3 is made up of 14 amino acids. Germline V lookup: CDR1 SEHNR, CDR2 FQNEAQ (reference sequence). The CDR3 loop reads CASSLPQFTDTQYF. In nucleotides, the CDR3 is TGTGCCAGCAGCTTGCCGCAATTTACAGATACGCAGTATTTT.

This clonotype was observed a handful of times. The CDR3 loop reads CASSFGEIEQYF. The CDR3 region has the DNA TGTGCCAGCAGCTTCGGGGAGATCGAGCAGTACTTC. The rearrangement links TRBV7-2 to TRBJ2-7, with D tentatively TRBD2 (5 bases). The CDR3 has 12 amino acids. The V gene lost 3 bases and the J gene lost 6 bases, with 9 bases spanning the gap. CDR1 is SGHTA, CDR2 FQGNSA, per germline.

V is TRBV10-2 and J is TRBJ1-2; no clear D. This CDR3 has 12 amino acids. Looked up from germline, CDR1 is WSHSY and CDR2 is SAAADI. Trimming cost V 7 bases and J 2 bases, with 8 bases left between them. The chain's CDR3 is CASTLGNYGYTF. DNA of the CDR3: TGCGCCAGCACGTTGGGGAACTATGGCTACACCTTC.

This chain uses TRBV2 with TRBJ1-2; tentatively, D is TRBD1 (5 bases). V lost 3 bases to trimming and J lost 3 bases, with 14 bases between them. The CDR3 runs to 15 residues. The V gene's germline CDR1 is SNHLY and CDR2 FYNNEI. The chain's CDR3 is CASSEGLQSHYGYTF. DNA of the CDR3: TGTGCCAGCAGTGAGGGACTTCAAAGCCACTATGGCTACACCTTC.